The clone carrying this T cell receptor beta chain is a singleton in its sample. What it recognizes is unknown. These data come from a study of beta chain features in type 1 diabetes. Study-wide results and limits: Using cDNA template may skew counts toward highly expressing activated cells. For Type 1 diabetes patients, all four CD4+ subsets carried TCRB CDR3s that were moderately but significantly shorter.

CD45RO/CCR7/CD25/CD127/CD95/CD27 sorting isolated CD4+ naive, central memory, regulatory and stem cell-like memory cells. The investigators reverse transcribed all of the isolated RNA, so they sequenced expressed TCRB transcripts. Each sample of naive, central memory or regulatory T cells had, on average, around 3.5 million reads. TCRdb's table, derived via immunoSEQ multiplex PCR, lists solely in-frame clones and lacks some. Of roughly 24,000 clones in the sample, under 75% are singletons; the top ten hold 4% to 4.5%. Germline V gene data show CDR1 as SGDLS and CDR2 as YYNGEE. V was cut by 4 bases and J by 4 bases, with 9 bases left in between. The CDR3 totals 13 residues.

The sample taken for sequencing was Tregs from blood. The chain is built from TRBV9 and TRBJ2-1; a possible D gene is TRBD1 (5 bases). This sequence originates from a man aged 18 to 35 with type 1 diabetes. CDR3: CASSTRQYNEQFF. DNA for the CDR3: TGTGCCAGCAGCACCCGACAGTACAATGAGCAGTTCTTC.